A selection of T cell receptor beta chains follows, all from one sample in a study of T cells after posttransplantation cyclophosphamide. TCRdb's table, derived via immunoSEQ multiplex PCR, lists solely in-frame clones and lacks some. The repertoire includes 51,000 or so clones, 85% to 95% of them detected once, and 2.5% to 3.5% sits in the top ten. The sequenced material came from PBMCs. These receptors all stem from a woman aged 25 to 39 in good health and a related stem cell transplant donor. The CDR3 runs from the conserved cysteine through the conserved F or W. The D gene is left open where the match is weak. Not every row has a clone size; where given, it reads once, few, many or a size class.

clone_size	v_call	cdr3_length	d_call	j_call	cdr3_aa	cdr3_nt
few	TRBV6-1	16	NA	TRBJ1-4	CASSEGLGTLGEKLFF	TGTGCCAGCAGTGAAGGGTTAGGGACTCTGGGTGAAAAACTGTTTTTT
once	TRBV10-3	14	NA	TRBJ2-1	CAISEAGSYNEQFF	TGTGCCATCAGTGAGGCAGGATCCTACAATGAGCAGTTCTTC
NA	TRBV19	13	NA	TRBJ1-2	CASSSGQMRGYTF	TGTGCCAGTAGTAGCGGACAGATGCGGGGCTACACCTTC
NA	TRBV7-2	14	NA	TRBJ1-2	CASSPLRGGYGYTF	TGTGCCAGCAGCCCCCTCCGGGGTGGCTATGGCTACACCTTC
NA	TRBV7-8	14	NA	TRBJ2-7	CASALGPGDYEQYF	TGTGCCAGCGCATTAGGACCCGGGGACTACGAGCAGTACTTC
NA	TRBV30	14	NA	TRBJ1-4	CAWSVERSNEKLFF	TGTGCCTGGAGTGTAGAGAGATCCAATGAAAAACTGTTTTTT
NA	TRBV6-5	14	TRBD1	TRBJ2-7	CASSPTGGIYEQYF	TGTGCCAGCAGTCCGACAGGGGGCATTTACGAGCAGTACTTC
NA	TRBV6-5	14	TRBD1	TRBJ1-5	CASSRDRDNQPQHF	TGTGCCAGCAGCCGGGACAGGGACAATCAGCCCCAGCATTTT
NA	TRBV27	13	NA	TRBJ2-1	CASSLGQYNEQFF	TGTGCCAGCAGTTTAGGACAGTACAATGAGCAGTTCTTC
NA	TRBV7-8	15	NA	TRBJ1-5	CASSLERDGYQPQHF	TGTGCCAGCAGCTTAGAGCGGGACGGTTATCAGCCCCAGCATTTT
NA	TRBV2	13	NA	TRBJ1-1	CASRQGLNTEAFF	TGTGCCAGCAGACAGGGTTTGAACACTGAAGCTTTCTTT
NA	TRBV10-3	13	TRBD1	TRBJ2-2	CAITQGQSGELFF	TGTGCCATCACCCAGGGACAGTCCGGGGAGCTGTTTTTT
NA	TRBV7-2	13	NA	TRBJ1-1	CASSFDRGSEAFF	TGTGCCAGCAGCTTTGATAGGGGGTCTGAAGCTTTCTTT
NA	TRBV2	14	NA	TRBJ2-5	CASSELGGLETQYF	TGTGCCAGCAGTGAACTCGGGGGGCTGGAGACCCAGTACTTC
NA	TRBV19	13	TRBD2	TRBJ2-3	CATAGANTDTQYF	TGTGCCACCGCGGGAGCGAACACAGATACGCAGTATTTT
NA	TRBV18	16	TRBD1	TRBJ1-1	CASSSSLGTGNTEAFF	TGTGCCAGCTCATCCTCGTTGGGGACAGGGAACACTGAAGCTTTCTTT
NA	TRBV7-2	15	TRBD1	TRBJ2-7	CASSLAGTGGYEQYF	TGTGCCAGCAGCTTGGCCGGGACAGGGGGCTACGAGCAGTACTTC
NA	TRBV28	14	TRBD1	TRBJ1-2	CASRGGRGYYGYTF	TGTGCCAGCAGGGGGGGCAGGGGGTACTATGGCTACACCTTC
NA	TRBV5-5	14	TRBD1	TRBJ1-6	CASSFRDRDSPLHF	TGTGCCAGCAGCTTCCGGGACAGGGATTCACCCCTCCACTTT
once	TRBV5-1	16	TRBD2	TRBJ2-3	CASSLQPSGSTDTQYF	TGCGCCAGCAGCTTACAACCTAGCGGTAGCACAGATACGCAGTATTTT
NA	TRBV6-1	14	NA	TRBJ2-7	CARGGLPNPYEQYF	TGTGCCAGGGGGGGACTTCCGAATCCCTACGAGCAGTACTTC
NA	TRBV5-5	14	NA	TRBJ1-2	CASSLKTRESGYTF	TGTGCCAGCAGCTTGAAGACACGGGAGTCTGGCTACACCTTC
NA	TRBV27	16	NA	TRBJ2-7	CASSWGGAGGTGEQYF	TGTGCCAGCAGTTGGGGGGGGGCCGGGGGTACAGGCGAGCAGTACTTC
once	TRBV19	17	TRBD2	TRBJ2-4	CASSISYGTIAKNIQYF	TGTGCCAGTAGTATTTCGTACGGGACTATAGCCAAAAACATTCAGTACTTC
NA	TRBV27	13	NA	TRBJ2-7	CASSLSAHYEQYF	TGTGCCAGCAGTTTATCGGCACACTACGAGCAGTACTTC
NA	TRBV5-1	15	TRBD1	TRBJ2-7	CASSLGWTGTYEQYF	TGCGCCAGCAGCTTGGGGTGGACAGGGACCTACGAGCAGTACTTC
NA	TRBV4-3	16	TRBD2	TRBJ2-5	CASSQDLAGGQETQYF	TGCGCCAGCAGCCAAGACCTAGCGGGGGGCCAAGAGACCCAGTACTTC
NA	TRBV6-1	16	TRBD2	TRBJ2-5	CASSERTRGYQETQYF	TGTGCCAGCAGTGAAAGAACGCGGGGGTACCAAGAGACCCAGTACTTC
once	TRBV12-5	15	TRBD1	TRBJ1-5	CASGAGTGKHQPQHF	TGTGCTAGTGGCGCCGGGACAGGGAAACATCAGCCCCAGCATTTT
NA	TRBV5-6	14	TRBD1	TRBJ1-1	CASSLPTGGTEAFF	TGTGCCAGCAGCTTGCCGACAGGGGGTACTGAAGCTTTCTTT
NA	TRBV18	18	TRBD2	TRBJ2-5	CASSPLTSGGWPQETQYF	TGTGCCAGCTCACCGCTAACTAGCGGGGGGTGGCCGCAAGAGACCCAGTACTTC
NA	TRBV9	14	TRBD2	TRBJ2-5	CASSVGGGRETQYF	TGTGCCAGCAGCGTCGGGGGGGGTCGAGAGACCCAGTACTTC
NA	TRBV29-1	14	NA	TRBJ2-6	CSAILGSGANVLTF	TGCAGCGCCATCCTCGGCTCTGGGGCCAACGTCCTGACTTTC
NA	TRBV28	15	NA	TRBJ1-6	CASGWGRPGGSGLHF	TGTGCCAGCGGCTGGGGGCGGCCCGGCGGGAGCGGTCTCCACTTT
NA	TRBV6-1	17	TRBD1	TRBJ1-5	CASSEAGSQGAYQPQHF	TGTGCCAGCAGTGAAGCGGGATCCCAGGGGGCATATCAGCCCCAGCATTTT
NA	TRBV7-9	15	TRBD1	TRBJ1-2	CASTRGTGDHYGYTF	TGTGCCAGCACCCGGGGGACAGGGGATCACTATGGCTACACCTTC
NA	TRBV28	14	TRBD1	TRBJ2-7	CASLPTGSSYEQYF	TGTGCCAGCCTTCCGACAGGGTCGTCCTACGAGCAGTACTTC
NA	TRBV5-5	16	NA	TRBJ2-7	CASSLAPSVQNYEQYF	TGTGCCAGCAGCTTGGCCCCATCTGTACAGAACTACGAGCAGTACTTC
NA	TRBV7-2	16	NA	TRBJ1-4	CASSLLSRVPNEKLFF	TGTGCCAGCAGCTTATTGTCGAGGGTTCCTAATGAAAAACTGTTTTTT
NA	TRBV28	12	NA	TRBJ1-2	CASSLSNYGYTF	TGTGCCAGCAGTCTCTCCAACTATGGCTACACCTTC